The 26 T cell receptor beta chains below come from one sample, sequenced in a study of CD8 T cells in ankylosing spondylitis. MiXCR was run by TCRdb on the 5' RACE reads, yielding one entry per CDR3 protein. The data show 250,000 or so distinct CDR3 sequences, roughly 25% seen once. Source material: blood, either unsorted or a sorted T cell fraction (not recorded which). These receptors were taken from a male donor with ankylosing spondylitis or in good health (not recorded which).

At least ten counts were recorded for this clonotype. This chain joins TRBV5-1 and TRBJ2-7, with 9 bases lining up with TRBD1. The CDR3 has 16 residues. The junction had 13 bases not matched to a gene; V was cut back by 4 bases and J by 5 bases. The germline CDR1 and CDR2 sequences are SGHRS and YFSETQ. The CDR3 DNA is TGCGCCAGCAGCATCCAGGCTACAGGGGGCGGCGACGAGCAGTACTTC. Translation gives CASSIQATGGGDEQYF.

The rearrangement links TRBV9 to TRBJ2-3; D gene uncertain. This CDR3 is 14 amino acids long. Per the germline V gene, CDR1 is SGDLS and CDR2 is YYNGEE. Trimming took off 4 bases at V and 0 bases at J, with 9 bases between the two ends. Here the CDR3 reads CASSTAASTDTQYF. CDR3 DNA: TGTGCCAGCAGCACAGCTGCTAGCACAGATACGCAGTATTTT.

The V and J genes are TRBV29-1 and TRBJ2-3; D is possibly TRBD2 (6 bases). V lost 8 bases to trimming and J lost 3 bases, with 15 bases between them. This CDR3 is 13 amino acids long. Germline-derived CDR1 and CDR2 are SQVTM and ANQGSEA. CDR3 sequence (DNA): TGCAGCTCGGGTGGAGGGTCAACAGATACGCAGTATTTT. It is translated as CSSGGGSTDTQYF.

The chain has TRBV10-3 and TRBJ2-7; no clear D. Per germline, CDR1 ENHRY and CDR2 SYGVKD. Trimming took off 2 bases at V and 6 bases at J, with 11 bases between the two ends. This CDR3 region has 13 residues. CDR3 sequence reads: CAISEGNSPEQYF. In nucleotides, the CDR3 is TGTGCCATCAGTGAGGGTAACAGCCCCGAGCAGTACTTC.

Many counts were recorded for this clonotype. This sequence joins TRBV29-1 and TRBJ2-7; TRBD1 agrees at 7 bases. V dropped 0 bases and J dropped 3; count of bases not matched to a gene: 5. This CDR3 has 14 amino acids. Looked up from germline, CDR1 is SQVTM and CDR2 is ANQGSEA. The CDR3, as DNA: TGCAGCGTTGAAGAGGGGACAGCGAACTACGAGCAGTACTTC. This gives the protein CSVEEGTANYEQYF.

The rearrangement uses TRBV7-9 and TRBJ2-7; possible D gene TRBD2, 6 bases. Germline CDR1 reads SEHNR; CDR2 reads FQNEAQ (reference sequence). Trimming took off 5 bases at V and 3 bases at J, with 23 bases between the two ends. This CDR3 has 17 amino acids. The DNA of the CDR3 is TGTGCCAGCAGCGTATCGCTGGGGGGTAGTGGGGGCTACGAGCAGTACTTC. Its translation is CASSVSLGGSGGYEQYF.

This clonotype was counted at least ten times. J is TRBJ2-5 and V is TRBV6-5, with D uncertain. The CDR3 spans 13 residues. Germline V lookup: CDR1 MNHEY, CDR2 SVGAGI. V lost 4 bases and J 4 bases, leaving 10 bases between the germline ends. The CDR3 nucleotides are TGTGCCAGCAGTTCCTCACTCGGAGAGACCCAGTACTTC. This gives the protein CASSSSLGETQYF.

This clonotype was recorded a few times. The chain recombines TRBV7-9 with TRBJ2-4, with 9 bases aligning to TRBD2. CDR1 and CDR2 (germline): SEHNR, FQNEAQ (reference sequence). The CDR3 extends over 15 amino acids. The V and J ends lost 3 bases and 6 bases, in that order; junction bases with no gene match: 6. The CDR3 DNA sequence: TGTGCCAGCAGCTTGACTAGCGGAGGGGGAAACATTCAGTACTTC. It yields the protein CASSLTSGGGNIQYF. The full variable domain, its missing parts supplied by reference TRBV7-9 and TRBJ2-4, is DTGVSQNPRHKITKRGQNVTFRCDPISEHNRLYWYRQTLGQGPEFLTYFQNEAQLEKSRLLSDRFSAERPKGSFSTLEIQRTEQGDSAMYLCASSLTSGGGNIQYFGAGTRLSVL.

This clonotype was recorded a few times. V usage is TRBV20-1 and J usage is TRBJ2-3; D is perhaps TRBD1 (5 bases). Germline V gene lookup returns CDR1 DFQATT and CDR2 SNEGSKA (reference sequence). Between the trimmed V and J ends, which lost 4 bases and 1 base, there was a span of 9 bases. The CDR3 runs 13 residues. The DNA for the CDR3 is TGCAGTGCTAAGCCACAGGGCACAGATACGCAGTATTTT. It specifies CSAKPQGTDTQYF.

This clonotype was seen ten or more times. The chain joins TRBV20-1 to TRBJ2-1; D unresolved. V lost 0 bases, J lost 1 base, and 4 bases lay in between. The CDR3 length is 13 residues. The V gene's germline CDR1 is DFQATT and CDR2 SNEGSKA (reference sequence). CDR3 in amino acids: CSARDPSYNEQFF. The CDR3 nucleotides are TGCAGTGCTAGAGACCCATCCTACAATGAGCAGTTCTTC.

This clonotype was counted only a few times. The rearrangement joins TRBV9 to TRBJ2-3, with D perhaps being TRBD1 or TRBD2 (5 bases each). V lost 0 bases and J 2 bases, leaving 10 bases between the germline ends. Germline assignment: CDR1 SGDLS and CDR2 YYNGEE. This CDR3 is 15 amino acids long. For the CDR3, the DNA is TGTGCCAGCAGCGTAGGTGGGACCTACACAGATACGCAGTATTTT. Protein product: CASSVGGTYTDTQYF.

This clonotype was counted only a few times. The V gene is TRBV12-3 or TRBV12-4, the J gene TRBJ2-7, with D possibly matching TRBD2 (7 bases). V was shortened by 9 bases and J by 3 bases, with 33 bases between the two germline ends. The CDR3 is made up of 19 amino acids. The CDR3 is CASAPGRLGSGTPHYEQYF. The CDR3 nucleotides read TGTGCCAGTGCCCCTGGGCGGTTGGGGAGCGGGACACCTCACTACGAGCAGTACTTC.

This rearrangement joins TRBV27 to TRBJ1-6; no clear D. Germline lookup yields CDR1 MNHEY and CDR2 SMNVEV (reference sequence). The CDR3 contains 14 residues. Trimming shortened V by 7 bases and J by 6 bases, and 13 bases separated the two germline ends. As DNA, the CDR3 is TGTGCCAGCAACCGTTGGCAGAGTAATTCACCCCTCCACTTT. Translated, it gives CASNRWQSNSPLHF.

This clonotype has only a few counts. The gene calls are TRBV7-2 and TRBJ2-7; D is uncertain. Germline V gives CDR1 SGHTA, CDR2 FQGNSA. V lost 4 bases, J lost 5 bases, and 18 bases lay in between. The CDR3 contains 15 residues. The CDR3 sequence is CASSSKGKFINEQYF. In DNA form, the CDR3 reads TGTGCCAGCAGCTCAAAAGGGAAGTTCATCAACGAGCAGTACTTC.

This clonotype was counted between two and nine times. This chain joins TRBV6-1 and TRBJ2-2; D is unresolved. Trimming took 5 bases from V and 2 from J, leaving 15 bases between them. Germline V gene sequence: CDR1 MNHNS, CDR2 SASEGT. The CDR3 consists of 16 residues. The CDR3 nucleotides read TGTGCCAGCAGTCCCCGCTTCTCTCCCAACACCGGGGAGCTGTTTTTT. This gives the protein CASSPRFSPNTGELFF.

This clonotype was found a few times. This rearrangement joins TRBV20-1 to TRBJ2-3; no clear D gene. Per germline, CDR1 DFQATT and CDR2 SNEGSKA (reference sequence). The ends were cut back, 1 base at V and 2 bases at J, with 7 bases in the middle. There are 13 residues in the CDR3. CDR3 bases: TGCAGTGCTAGAGTTGAGTCCACAGATACGCAGTATTTT. Protein product: CSARVESTDTQYF.

This clonotype appeared many times. The genes are TRBV5-1 and TRBJ1-1; D remains unclear. V gave up 2 bases and J gave up 2 bases, with 7 bases separating them. CDR3 length: 13 residues. Germline V lookup: CDR1 SGHRS, CDR2 YFSETQ. Here the CDR3 reads CASSFTVNTEAFF. The DNA of the CDR3 is TGCGCCAGCAGCTTTACAGTTAACACTGAAGCTTTCTTT.

The chain employs TRBV10-3 and TRBJ2-2; D might be TRBD2 (5 bases). V was shortened by 6 bases and J by 7 bases, with 9 bases between the two germline ends. This CDR3 is built from 12 residues. Germline assignment: CDR1 ENHRY and CDR2 SYGVKD. The CDR3 spells CAISGGSGELFF. The CDR3 DNA reads TGTGCCATCAGCGGAGGTAGCGGGGAGCTGTTTTTT.

This clonotype has ten or more counts. The V and J genes are TRBV19 and TRBJ2-3, with a tentative D call TRBD1 (7 bases). Between the trimmed V and J ends, which lost 6 bases and 2 bases, there was a span of 15 bases. The CDR3 is 15 residues long. Germline assignment: CDR1 LNHDA and CDR2 SQIVND (reference sequence). CDR3 sequence (DNA): TGTGCCAGTAGCTCGGGGGACAGATACACAGATACGCAGTATTTT. Its translation: CASSSGDRYTDTQYF.

This rearrangement joins TRBV7-8 to TRBJ1-6, with D uncertain. CDR3 size: 14 residues. V lost 3 bases to trimming and J lost 2 bases, with 5 bases between them. Germline V CDR1 and CDR2: SGHVS, FQNEAQ. The chain's CDR3 is CASSFQPYNSPLHF. The CDR3 DNA follows: TGTGCCAGCAGCTTCCAGCCCTATAATTCACCCCTCCACTTT.

This sequence joins TRBV20-1 and TRBJ2-1; 10 bases align to TRBD2. V lost 0 bases and J lost 0; bases outside the gene matches: 11. Germline lookup yields CDR1 DFQATT and CDR2 SNEGSKA (reference sequence). The CDR3 contains 19 residues. CDR3 in amino acids: CSARDWASGGRGSYNEQFF. CDR3 bases: TGCAGTGCTAGAGATTGGGCTAGCGGGGGCCGGGGCTCCTACAATGAGCAGTTCTTC.

This clonotype was seen only a few times. V is TRBV20-1 and J is TRBJ2-7, with D uncertain. The CDR3 spans 14 residues. The ends were cut back, 4 bases at V and 2 bases at J, with 15 bases in the middle. CDR1 and CDR2 from the germline V gene are DFQATT and SNEGSKA (reference sequence). The CDR3 DNA reads as TGCAGTGCTATTTTGTCGGCATTGGCCTACGAGCAGTACTTC. As protein: CSAILSALAYEQYF.

This clonotype was recorded at least ten times. This chain joins TRBV24-1 and TRBJ2-5; no clear D. The CDR3 contains 16 residues. CDR1 and CDR2 (germline): KGHDR, SFDVKD. V lost 0 bases and J lost 2, with 12 bases in between. The CDR3 region is CATSDLTPSEQETQYF. The CDR3 nucleotides read TGTGCCACCAGTGATTTGACACCATCGGAGCAAGAGACCCAGTACTTC.

This clonotype has at least ten counts. This chain links TRBV12-3 or TRBV12-4 with TRBJ2-5, with a weak D call TRBD1 (5 bases). With 0 bases removed from V and 2 bases from J, the gap between germline ends came to 10 bases. This CDR3 has 15 amino acids. CDR3 DNA: TGTGCCAGCAGTTTAGCCAGGGCAGATCAAGAGACCCAGTACTTC. Translated: CASSLARADQETQYF.

Ten or more counts support this clonotype. The gene calls are TRBV20-1 and TRBJ2-1; no firm D call. The CDR3 runs 13 residues. Germline V gene sequence: CDR1 DFQATT, CDR2 SNEGSKA (reference sequence). The V end was cut by 3 bases, the J end by 8 bases, with 14 bases between. Here the CDR3 DNA reads TGCAGTGCTAGGCGTCGCCCTGTGGATGAGCAGTTCTTC. It translates to CSARRRPVDEQFF.

This clonotype turned up a few times. The chain couples TRBV27 to TRBJ2-7, with 7 bases lining up with TRBD2. The CDR3 loop spans 17 amino acids. Germline lookup yields CDR1 MNHEY and CDR2 SMNVEV (reference sequence). J gave up 4 bases and V 2 bases, and 14 bases lay outside the gene matches. CDR3 nucleotide sequence: TGTGCCAGCAGTTTAATCCGTGCAGGTCCAGCGGGGTACGAGCAGTACTTC. Protein sequence: CASSLIRAGPAGYEQYF.